This entry concerns a single T cell receptor (beta chain). The data belong to a study of blood T cell repertoires in COVID-19. Across the whole study: COVID-19 samples collected from the United States, Italy and Spain covered acute and convalescent phases.

Produced via immunoSEQ multiplex PCR; TCRdb's table is partial and in-frame only. The sample lists under 250,000 clones, approximately 78% occurring once. This CDR3 comprises 12 residues. Germline V gene data show CDR1 as SEHNR and CDR2 as FQNEAQ (reference sequence). The V end lost 10 bases, the J end lost 6 bases, and 15 bases lay between the germline ends. This TCR derives from a woman in her sixties or seventies with COVID-19, enrolled during active disease. V is TRBV7-9 and J is TRBJ1-2; a weak D match, TRBD1 (5 bases). Sequenced material: peripheral blood. The chain's CDR3 is CATTGGSDGYTF. The CDR3 bases are TGTGCCACCACAGGAGGTAGCGATGGCTACACCTTC.